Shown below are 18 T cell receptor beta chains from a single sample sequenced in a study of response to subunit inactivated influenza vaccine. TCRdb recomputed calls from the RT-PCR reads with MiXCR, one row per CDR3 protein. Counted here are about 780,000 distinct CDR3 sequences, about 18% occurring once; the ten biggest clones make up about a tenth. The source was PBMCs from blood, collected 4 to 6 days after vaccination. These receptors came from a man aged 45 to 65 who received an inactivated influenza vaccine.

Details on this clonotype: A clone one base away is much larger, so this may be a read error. The CDR3 DNA reads TGTGCCAGCAGCTATTACGGGACTCTGCATGAGCAGTTCTTC. Translating it yields CASSYYGTLHEQFF. The genes are TRBV7-2 and TRBJ2-1; D is possibly TRBD2 (6 bases). V was pared by 4 bases and J by 8 bases, with 15 bases between. The CDR3 is made up of 14 amino acids. Germline-derived CDR1 and CDR2 are SGHTA and FQGNSA.

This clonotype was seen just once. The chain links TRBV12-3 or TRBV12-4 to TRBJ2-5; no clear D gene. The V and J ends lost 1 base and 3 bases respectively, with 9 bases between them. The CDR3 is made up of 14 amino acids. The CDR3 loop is CASSLGPGKETQYF. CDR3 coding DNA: TGTGCCAGCAGTTTAGGGCCTGGAAAAGAGACCCAGTACTTC.

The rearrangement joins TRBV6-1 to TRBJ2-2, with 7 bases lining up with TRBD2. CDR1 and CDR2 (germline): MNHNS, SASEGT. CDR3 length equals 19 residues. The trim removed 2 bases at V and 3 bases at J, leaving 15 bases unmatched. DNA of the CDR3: TGTGCCAGCAGTGAAAATACTCCCTCCGGGGGAGGGGACACCGGGGAGCTGTTTTTT. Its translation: CASSENTPSGGGDTGELFF.

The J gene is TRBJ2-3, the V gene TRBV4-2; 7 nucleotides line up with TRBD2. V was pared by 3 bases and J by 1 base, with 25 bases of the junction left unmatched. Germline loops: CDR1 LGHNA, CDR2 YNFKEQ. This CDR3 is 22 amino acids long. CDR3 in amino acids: CASSHPPGSARVEREGTDTQYF. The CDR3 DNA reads TGTGCCAGCAGCCACCCCCCGGGCAGCGCTAGAGTCGAACGGGAGGGCACAGATACGCAGTATTTT.

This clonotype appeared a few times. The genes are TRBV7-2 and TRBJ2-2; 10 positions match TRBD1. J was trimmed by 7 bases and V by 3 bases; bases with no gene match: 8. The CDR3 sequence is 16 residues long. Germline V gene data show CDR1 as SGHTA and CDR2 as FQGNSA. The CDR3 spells CASSFRQGAMRGELFF. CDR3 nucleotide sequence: TGTGCCAGCAGCTTTCGACAGGGGGCAATGCGCGGGGAGCTGTTTTTT.

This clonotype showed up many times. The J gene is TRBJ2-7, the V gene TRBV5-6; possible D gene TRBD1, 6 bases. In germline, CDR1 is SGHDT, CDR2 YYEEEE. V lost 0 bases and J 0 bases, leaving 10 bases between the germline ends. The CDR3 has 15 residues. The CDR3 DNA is TGTGCCAGCAGCTTGGAAACAGGGTTCTCCTACGAGCAGTACTTC. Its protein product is CASSLETGFSYEQYF.

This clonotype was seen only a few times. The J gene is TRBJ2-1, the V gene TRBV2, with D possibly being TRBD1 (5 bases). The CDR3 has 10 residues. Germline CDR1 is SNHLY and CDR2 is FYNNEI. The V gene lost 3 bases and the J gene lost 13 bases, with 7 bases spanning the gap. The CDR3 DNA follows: TGTGCCAGCAGTGAGGGGCACCAGTTCTTC. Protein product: CASSEGHQFF.

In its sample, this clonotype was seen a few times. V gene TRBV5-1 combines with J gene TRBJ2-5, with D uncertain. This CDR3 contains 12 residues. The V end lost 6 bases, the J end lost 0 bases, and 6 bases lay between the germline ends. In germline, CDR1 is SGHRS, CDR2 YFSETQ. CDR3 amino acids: CASMLDQETQYF. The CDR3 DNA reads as TGCGCCAGCATGTTGGACCAAGAGACCCAGTACTTC.

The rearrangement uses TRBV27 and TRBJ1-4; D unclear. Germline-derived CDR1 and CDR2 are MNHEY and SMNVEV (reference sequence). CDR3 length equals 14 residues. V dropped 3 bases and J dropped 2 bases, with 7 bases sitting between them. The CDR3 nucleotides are TGTGCCAGCAGTTTCGAGGCCACTAATGAAAAACTGTTTTTT. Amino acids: CASSFEATNEKLFF.

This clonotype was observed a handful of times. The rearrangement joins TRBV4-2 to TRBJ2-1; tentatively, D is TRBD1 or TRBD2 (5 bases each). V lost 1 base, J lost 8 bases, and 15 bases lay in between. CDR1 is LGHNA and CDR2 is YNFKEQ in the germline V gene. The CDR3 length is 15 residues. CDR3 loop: CASSQARGLFDEQFF. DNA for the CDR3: TGTGCCAGCAGCCAAGCCCGGGGCCTTTTCGATGAGCAGTTCTTC.

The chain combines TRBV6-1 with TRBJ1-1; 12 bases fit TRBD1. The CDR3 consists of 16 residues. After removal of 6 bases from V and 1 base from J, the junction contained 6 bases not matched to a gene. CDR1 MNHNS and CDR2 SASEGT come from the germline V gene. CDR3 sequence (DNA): TGTGCCAGCAGGCCCCGGGACAGGGGGCCGAACACTGAAGCTTTCTTT. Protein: CASRPRDRGPNTEAFF.

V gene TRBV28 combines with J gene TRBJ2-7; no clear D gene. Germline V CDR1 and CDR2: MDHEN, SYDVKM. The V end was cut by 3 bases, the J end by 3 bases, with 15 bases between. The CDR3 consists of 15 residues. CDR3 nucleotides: TGTGCCAGCAGTTTGGTGGGTCTACTAAGCTACGAGCAGTACTTC. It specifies CASSLVGLLSYEQYF.

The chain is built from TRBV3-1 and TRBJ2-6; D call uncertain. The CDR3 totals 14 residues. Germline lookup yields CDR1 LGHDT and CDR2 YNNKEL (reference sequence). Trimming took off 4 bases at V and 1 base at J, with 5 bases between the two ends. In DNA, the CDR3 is TGTGCCAGCAGCCCCCAGTCTGGGGCCAACGTCCTGACTTTC. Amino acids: CASSPQSGANVLTF.

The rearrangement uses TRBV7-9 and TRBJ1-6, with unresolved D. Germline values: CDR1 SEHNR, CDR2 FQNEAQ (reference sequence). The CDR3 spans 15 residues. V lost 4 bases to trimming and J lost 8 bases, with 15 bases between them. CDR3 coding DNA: TGTGCCAGCAGCTCGGAGCGGGGAGAGGATTCACCCCTCCACTTT. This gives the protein CASSSERGEDSPLHF.

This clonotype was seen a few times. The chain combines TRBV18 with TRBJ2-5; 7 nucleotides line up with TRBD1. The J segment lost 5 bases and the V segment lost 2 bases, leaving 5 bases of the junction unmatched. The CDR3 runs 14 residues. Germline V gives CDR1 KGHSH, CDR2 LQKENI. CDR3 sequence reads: CASSPGHRGETQYF. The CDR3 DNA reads TGTGCCAGCTCACCAGGACACAGGGGCGAGACCCAGTACTTC. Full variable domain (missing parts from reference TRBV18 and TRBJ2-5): NAGVMQNPRHLVRRRGQEARLRCSPMKGHSHVYWYRQLPEEGLKFMVYLQKENIIDESGMPKERFSAEFPKEGPSILRIQQVVRGDSAAYFCASSPGHRGETQYFGPGTRLLVL.

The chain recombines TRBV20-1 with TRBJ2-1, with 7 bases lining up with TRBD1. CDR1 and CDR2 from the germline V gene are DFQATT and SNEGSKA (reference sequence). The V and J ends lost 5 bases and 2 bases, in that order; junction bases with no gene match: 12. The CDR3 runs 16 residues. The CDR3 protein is CSARNPRQGTYNEQFF. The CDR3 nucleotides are TGCAGTGCTCGAAACCCCCGACAGGGAACCTACAATGAGCAGTTCTTC.

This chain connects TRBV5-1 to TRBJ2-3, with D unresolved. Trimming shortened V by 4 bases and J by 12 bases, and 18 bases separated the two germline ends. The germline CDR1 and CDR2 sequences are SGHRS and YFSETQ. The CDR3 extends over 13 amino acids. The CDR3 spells CASSPRVGDSQYF. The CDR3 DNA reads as TGCGCCAGCAGCCCCCGGGTGGGCGATAGCCAGTATTTT.

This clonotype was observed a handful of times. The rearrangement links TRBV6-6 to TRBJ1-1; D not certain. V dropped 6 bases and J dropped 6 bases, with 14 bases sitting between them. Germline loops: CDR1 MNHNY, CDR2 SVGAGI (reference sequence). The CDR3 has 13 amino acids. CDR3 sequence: CASSPRNLSEAFF. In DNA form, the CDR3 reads TGTGCCAGCAGCCCACGGAATCTATCTGAAGCTTTCTTT.